This T cell receptor (beta chain) appears in the sequencing data of a study of blood T cell repertoires in COVID-19. On the study more broadly: Whether acute or convalescent, the COVID-19 samples came from the United States, Italy and Spain. PBMCs, B-cell-depleted T cells, or T cells provided the cDNA or gDNA that made up the material.

The table came from immunoSEQ multiplex PCR; TCRdb's copy has only in-frame clones and leaves some out. The sample consists of under 200,000 clones, roughly 89% of them appearing once. The length of the CDR3 is 16 residues. V lost 2 bases, J lost 0 bases, and 3 bases stayed unmatched. CDR1 and CDR2 (germline): SGHDT, YYEEEE. One Seattle source followed patients from active infection through their disease course. The rearrangement uses TRBV5-6 and TRBJ1-3, with 9 bases identical to TRBD1. The receptor's source is a woman between 65 and 79 years old with COVID-19, enrolled during active disease. Sequenced: peripheral blood. CDR3 sequence: CASSFRGQGSGNTIYF. The CDR3 region has the DNA TGTGCCAGCAGCTTCAGGGGACAGGGCTCTGGAAACACCATATATTTT.